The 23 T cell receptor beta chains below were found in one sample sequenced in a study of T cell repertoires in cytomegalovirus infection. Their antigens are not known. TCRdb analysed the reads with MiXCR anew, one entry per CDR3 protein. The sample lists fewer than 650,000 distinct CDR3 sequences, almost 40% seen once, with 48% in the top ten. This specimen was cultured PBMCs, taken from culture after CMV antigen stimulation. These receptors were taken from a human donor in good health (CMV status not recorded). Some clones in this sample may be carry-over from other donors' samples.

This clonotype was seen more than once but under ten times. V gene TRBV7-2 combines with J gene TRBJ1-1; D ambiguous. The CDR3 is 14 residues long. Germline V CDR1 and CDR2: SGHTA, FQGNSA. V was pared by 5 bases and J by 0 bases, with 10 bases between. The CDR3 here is CASSESRVNTEAFF. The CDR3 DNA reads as TGTGCCAGCAGCGAGTCCCGGGTGAACACTGAAGCTTTCTTT.

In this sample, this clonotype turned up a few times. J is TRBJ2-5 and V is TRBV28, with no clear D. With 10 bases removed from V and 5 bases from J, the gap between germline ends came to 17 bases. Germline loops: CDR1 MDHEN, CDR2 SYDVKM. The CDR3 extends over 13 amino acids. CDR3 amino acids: CATLPVGGETQYF. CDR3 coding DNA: TGTGCCACCCTTCCGGTGGGCGGTGAGACCCAGTACTTC.

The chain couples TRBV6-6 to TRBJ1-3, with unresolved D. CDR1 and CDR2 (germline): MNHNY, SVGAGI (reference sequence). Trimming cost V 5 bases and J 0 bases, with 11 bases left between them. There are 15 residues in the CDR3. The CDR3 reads CASSGGSSSGNTIYF. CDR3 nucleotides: TGTGCCAGCAGTGGTGGCAGCTCCTCTGGAAACACCATATATTTT.

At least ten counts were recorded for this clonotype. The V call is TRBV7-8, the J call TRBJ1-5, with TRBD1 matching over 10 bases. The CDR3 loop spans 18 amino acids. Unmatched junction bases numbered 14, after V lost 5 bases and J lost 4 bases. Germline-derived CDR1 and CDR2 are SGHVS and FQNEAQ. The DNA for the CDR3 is TGTGCCAGCAGCCATCCCCCCGGGACAGGGGTAATTAATCAGCCCCAGCATTTT. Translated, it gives CASSHPPGTGVINQPQHF.

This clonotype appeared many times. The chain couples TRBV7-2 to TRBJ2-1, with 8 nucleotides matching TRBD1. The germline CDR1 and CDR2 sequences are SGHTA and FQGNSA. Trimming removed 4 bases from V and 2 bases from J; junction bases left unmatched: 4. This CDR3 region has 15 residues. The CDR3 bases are TGTGCCAGCAGCTCCCAGGGGGCCACCTACAATGAGCAGTTCTTC. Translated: CASSSQGATYNEQFF.

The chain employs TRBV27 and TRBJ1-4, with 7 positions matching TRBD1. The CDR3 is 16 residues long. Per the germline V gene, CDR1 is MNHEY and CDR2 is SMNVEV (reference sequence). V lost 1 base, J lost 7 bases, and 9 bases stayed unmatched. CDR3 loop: CASSLYHRGRGEKLFF. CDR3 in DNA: TGTGCCAGCAGTTTATACCATAGGGGGCGCGGTGAAAAACTGTTTTTT.

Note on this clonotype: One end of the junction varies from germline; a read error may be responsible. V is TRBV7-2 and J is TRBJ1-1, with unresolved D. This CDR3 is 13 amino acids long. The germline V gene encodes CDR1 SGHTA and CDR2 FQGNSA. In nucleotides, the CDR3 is TGTGCCAGCAGCTCCACCGGCGGGAATCGAGCTGTCTTT. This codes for CASSSTGGNRAVF. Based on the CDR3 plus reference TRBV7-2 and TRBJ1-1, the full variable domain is GAGVSQSPSNKVTEKGKDVELRCDPISGHTALYWYRQSLGQGLEFLIYFQGNSAPDKSGLPSDRFSAERTGGSVSTLTIQRTQQEDSAVYLCASSSTGGNRAVFGQGTRLTVV.

CDR3 protein: CASSSLPDLGTSNQPQHF. In DNA, the CDR3 is TGTGCCAGCAGTTCCCTCCCCGACTTGGGAACTAGCAATCAGCCCCAGCATTTT. This chain links TRBV6-6 with TRBJ1-5; unclear D gene. The CDR3 spans 18 residues. Deletions cut 4 bases from V and 0 bases from J, with 19 bases between. In germline, CDR1 is MNHNY, CDR2 SVGAGI (reference sequence).

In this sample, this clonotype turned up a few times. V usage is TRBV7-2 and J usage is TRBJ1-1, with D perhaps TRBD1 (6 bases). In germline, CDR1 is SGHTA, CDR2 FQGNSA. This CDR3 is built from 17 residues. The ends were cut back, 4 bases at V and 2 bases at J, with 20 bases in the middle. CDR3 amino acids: CASSSPWGGALNTEAFF. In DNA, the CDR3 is TGTGCCAGCAGCTCACCTTGGGGGGGGGCCCTAAACACTGAAGCTTTCTTT.

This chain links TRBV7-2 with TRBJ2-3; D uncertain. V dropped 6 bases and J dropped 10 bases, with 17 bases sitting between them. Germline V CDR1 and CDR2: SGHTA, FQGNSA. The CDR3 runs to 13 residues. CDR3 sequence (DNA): TGTGCCAGCAGGGCCACCACCTTAGGCGCGCAGTATTTT. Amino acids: CASRATTLGAQYF.

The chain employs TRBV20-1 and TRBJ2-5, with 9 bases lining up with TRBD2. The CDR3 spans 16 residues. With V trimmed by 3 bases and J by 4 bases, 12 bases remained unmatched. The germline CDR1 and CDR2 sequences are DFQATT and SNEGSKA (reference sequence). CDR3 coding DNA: TGCAGTGCTAGCCCGTGGCAGCGGGAGGTTTTAGAGACCCAGTACTTC. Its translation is CSASPWQREVLETQYF.

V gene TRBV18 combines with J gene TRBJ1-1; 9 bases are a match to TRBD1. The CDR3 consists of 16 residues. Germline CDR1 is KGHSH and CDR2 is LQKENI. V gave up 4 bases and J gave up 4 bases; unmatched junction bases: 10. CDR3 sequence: CASSQRDRVLGTEAFF. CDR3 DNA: TGTGCCAGCTCACAGAGGGACAGGGTGTTGGGCACTGAAGCTTTCTTT.

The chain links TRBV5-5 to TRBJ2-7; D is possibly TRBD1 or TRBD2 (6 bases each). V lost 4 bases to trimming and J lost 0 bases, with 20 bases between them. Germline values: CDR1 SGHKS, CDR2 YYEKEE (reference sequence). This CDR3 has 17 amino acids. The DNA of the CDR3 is TGTGCCAGCAGCCACCCTTCGGGGGCGGCCCCCTCCTACGAGCAGTACTTC. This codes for CASSHPSGAAPSYEQYF.

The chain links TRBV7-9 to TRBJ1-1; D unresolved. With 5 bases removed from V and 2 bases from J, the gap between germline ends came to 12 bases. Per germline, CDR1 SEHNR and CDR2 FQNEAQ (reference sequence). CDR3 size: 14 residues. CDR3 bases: TGTGCCAGCAGCCCCGAAGGGAGTAACACTGAAGCTTTCTTT. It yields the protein CASSPEGSNTEAFF. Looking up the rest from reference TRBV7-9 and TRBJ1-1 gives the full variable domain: DTGVSQNPRHKITKRGQNVTFRCDPISEHNRLYWYRQTLGQGPEFLTYFQNEAQLEKSRLLSDRFSAERPKGSFSTLEIQRTEQGDSAMYLCASSPEGSNTEAFFGQGTRLTVV.

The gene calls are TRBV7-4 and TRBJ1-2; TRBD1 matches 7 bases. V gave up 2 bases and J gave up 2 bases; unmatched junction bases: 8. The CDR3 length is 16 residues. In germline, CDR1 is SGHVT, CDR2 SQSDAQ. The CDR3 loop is CASSLPRDRVNYGYTF. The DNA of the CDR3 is TGTGCCAGCAGCTTACCCCGTGACAGGGTAAACTATGGCTACACCTTC.

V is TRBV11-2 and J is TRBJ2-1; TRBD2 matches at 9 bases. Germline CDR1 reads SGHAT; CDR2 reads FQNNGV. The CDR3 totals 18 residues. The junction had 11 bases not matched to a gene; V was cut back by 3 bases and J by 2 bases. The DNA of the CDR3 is TGTGCCAGCAGCTTCTTGCGGGGGGGCAATAGGACCTACAATGAGCAGTTCTTC. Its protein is CASSFLRGGNRTYNEQFF.

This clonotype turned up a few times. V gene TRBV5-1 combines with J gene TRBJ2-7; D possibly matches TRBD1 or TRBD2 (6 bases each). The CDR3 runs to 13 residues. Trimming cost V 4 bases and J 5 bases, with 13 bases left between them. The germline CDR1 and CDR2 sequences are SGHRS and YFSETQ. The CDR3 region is CASSPNGGHEQYF. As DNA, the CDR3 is TGCGCCAGCAGCCCCAATGGGGGGCACGAGCAGTACTTC. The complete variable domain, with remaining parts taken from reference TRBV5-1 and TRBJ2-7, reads KAGVTQTPRYLIKTRGQQVTLSCSPISGHRSVSWYQQTPGQGLQFLFEYFSETQRNKGNFPGRFSGRQFSNSRSEMNVSTLELGDSALYLCASSPNGGHEQYFGPGTRLTVT.

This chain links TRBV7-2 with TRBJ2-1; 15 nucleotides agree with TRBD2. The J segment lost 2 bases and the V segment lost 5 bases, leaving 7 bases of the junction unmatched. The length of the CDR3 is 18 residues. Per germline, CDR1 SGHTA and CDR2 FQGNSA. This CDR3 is CASSPGLAGGIPYNEQFF. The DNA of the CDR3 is TGTGCCAGCAGCCCGGGACTAGCGGGAGGAATCCCCTACAATGAGCAGTTCTTC.

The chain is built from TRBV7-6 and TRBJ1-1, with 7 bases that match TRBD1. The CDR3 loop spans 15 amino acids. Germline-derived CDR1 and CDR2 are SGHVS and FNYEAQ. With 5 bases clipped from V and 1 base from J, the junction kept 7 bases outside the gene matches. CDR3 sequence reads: CASSPRDSRNTEAFF. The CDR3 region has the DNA TGTGCCAGCAGCCCTCGGGACAGCCGGAACACTGAAGCTTTCTTT.

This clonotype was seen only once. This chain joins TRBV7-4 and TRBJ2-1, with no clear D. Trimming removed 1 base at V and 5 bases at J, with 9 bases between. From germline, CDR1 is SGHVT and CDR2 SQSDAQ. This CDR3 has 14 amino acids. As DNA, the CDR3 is TGTGCCAGCAGCTTAGTTCTTAGTAACAATGAGCAGTTCTTC. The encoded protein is CASSLVLSNNEQFF.

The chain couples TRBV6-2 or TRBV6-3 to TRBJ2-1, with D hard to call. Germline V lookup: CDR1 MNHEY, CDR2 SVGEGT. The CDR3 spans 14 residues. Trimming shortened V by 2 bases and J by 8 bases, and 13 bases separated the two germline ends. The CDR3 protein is CASSYAGWVDEQFF. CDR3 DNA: TGTGCCAGCAGTTACGCAGGCTGGGTCGATGAGCAGTTCTTC.

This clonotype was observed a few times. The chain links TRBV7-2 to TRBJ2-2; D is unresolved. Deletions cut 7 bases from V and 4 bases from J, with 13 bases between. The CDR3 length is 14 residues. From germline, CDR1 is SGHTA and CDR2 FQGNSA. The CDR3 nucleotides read TGTGCCAGCAACCGAGAGTCACGCACCGGGGAGCTGTTTTTT. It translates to CASNRESRTGELFF.

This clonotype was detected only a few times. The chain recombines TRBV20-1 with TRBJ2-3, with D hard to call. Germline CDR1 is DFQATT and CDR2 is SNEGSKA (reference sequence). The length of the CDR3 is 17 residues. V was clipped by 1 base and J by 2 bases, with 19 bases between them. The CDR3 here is CSARGPPLEPPTDTQYF. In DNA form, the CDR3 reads TGCAGTGCTAGAGGCCCCCCCCTGGAGCCCCCCACAGATACGCAGTATTTT.